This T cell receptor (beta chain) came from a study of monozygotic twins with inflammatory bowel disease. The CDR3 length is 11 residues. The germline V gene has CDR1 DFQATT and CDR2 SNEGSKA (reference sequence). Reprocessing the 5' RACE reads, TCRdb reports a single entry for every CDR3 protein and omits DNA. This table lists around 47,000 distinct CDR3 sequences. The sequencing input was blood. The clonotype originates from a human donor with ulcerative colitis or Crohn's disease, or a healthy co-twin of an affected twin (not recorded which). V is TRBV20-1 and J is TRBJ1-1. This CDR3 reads CSATRNTEAFF.